This TCR beta chain is drawn from a study of shared T cell receptors in the human thymus. Sequenced by immunoSEQ multiplex PCR; TCRdb stores in-frame clones only, minus some. The repertoire consists of approximately 580,000 clones, with approximately 80% occurring once and the leading ten covering more than 0.01%. CDR3 size: 12 residues. The germline V and J ends were trimmed by 8 bases and 7 bases, with 15 bases remaining between them. The germline gives CDR1 MNHEY, CDR2 SVGAGI. The same sample was also studied in work on human thymus T cells. Turning to that study: Those donating were healthy Finnish infants in corrective surgery for congenital heart defects. Thymus was obtained from resections taken during corrective heart surgery. Related research described strongly overlapping thymic repertoires in unrelated people.

Sequenced: thymocytes. The clonotype comes from a boy less than two years old with a congenital heart defect. The genes are TRBV6-5 and TRBJ2-7, with D perhaps matching TRBD2 (7 bases). The CDR3 is CASSRGGQEQYF. Written as DNA, the CDR3 is TGTGCCAGCTCGAGGGGGGGCCAAGAGCAGTACTTC.